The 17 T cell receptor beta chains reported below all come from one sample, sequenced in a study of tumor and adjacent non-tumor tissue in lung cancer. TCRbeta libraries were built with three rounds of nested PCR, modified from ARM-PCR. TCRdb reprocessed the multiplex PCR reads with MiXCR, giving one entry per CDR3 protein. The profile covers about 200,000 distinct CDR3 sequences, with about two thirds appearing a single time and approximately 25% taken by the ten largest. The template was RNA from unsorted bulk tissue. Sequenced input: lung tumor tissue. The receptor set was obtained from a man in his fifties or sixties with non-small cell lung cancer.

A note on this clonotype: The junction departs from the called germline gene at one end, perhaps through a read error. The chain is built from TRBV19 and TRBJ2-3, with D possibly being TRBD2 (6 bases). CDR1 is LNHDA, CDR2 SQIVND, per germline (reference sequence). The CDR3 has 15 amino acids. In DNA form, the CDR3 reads TGTGCCAGCGGAGCATGGAGGGCCGGGGCAGATAAGCAGTATTTT. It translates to CASGAWRAGADKQYF.

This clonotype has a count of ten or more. CDR3 DNA sequence: TGTGCCAGCAGCTTAGAGCCAGGGAAGAATCAGCCCCAGCATTTT. Translated, it gives CASSLEPGKNQPQHF. The genes are TRBV11-2 and TRBJ1-5; TRBD1 might be the D (5 bases). This CDR3 spans 15 amino acids. Germline lookup yields CDR1 SGHAT and CDR2 FQNNGV. V was clipped by 0 bases and J by 4 bases, with 10 bases between them. Filled out from reference TRBV11-2 and TRBJ1-5, the complete variable domain reads EAGVAQSPRYKIIEKRQSVAFWCNPISGHATLYWYQQILGQGPKLLIQFQNNGVVDDSQLPKDRFSAERLKGVDSTLKIQPAKLEDSAVYLCASSLEPGKNQPQHFGDGTRLSIL.

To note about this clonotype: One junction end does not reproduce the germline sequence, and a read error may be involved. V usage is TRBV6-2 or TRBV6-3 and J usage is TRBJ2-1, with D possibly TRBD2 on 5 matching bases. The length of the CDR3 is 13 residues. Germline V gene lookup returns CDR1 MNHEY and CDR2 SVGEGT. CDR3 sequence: CAGSYGFGDEQFF. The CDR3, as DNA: TGTGCCGGCAGTTACGGGTTCGGGGATGAGCAGTTCTTC.

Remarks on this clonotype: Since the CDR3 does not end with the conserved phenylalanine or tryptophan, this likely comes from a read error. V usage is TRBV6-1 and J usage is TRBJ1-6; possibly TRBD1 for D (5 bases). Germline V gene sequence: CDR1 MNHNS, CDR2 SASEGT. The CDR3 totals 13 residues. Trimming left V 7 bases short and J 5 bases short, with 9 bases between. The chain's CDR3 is CASNRGNNSPLHI. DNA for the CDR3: TGTGCCAGCAATAGGGGAAATAATTCACCCCTCCACATT.

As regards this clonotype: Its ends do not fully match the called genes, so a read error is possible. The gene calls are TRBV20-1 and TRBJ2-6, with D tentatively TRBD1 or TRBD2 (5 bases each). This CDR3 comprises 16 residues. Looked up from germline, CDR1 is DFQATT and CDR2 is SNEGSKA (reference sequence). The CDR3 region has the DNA TGCAATGCTAGAGAAAGGGGACCGACTGGGGCCAACGTCCTGACTTTC. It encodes CNARERGPTGANVLTF.

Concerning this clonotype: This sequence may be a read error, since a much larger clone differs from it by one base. DNA for the CDR3: TGCAGTGCTAAGACAGGGTGGGGCTGTGGCTACACCTTC. Translating it yields CSAKTGWGCGYTF. The rearrangement links TRBV20-1 to TRBJ1-2; 7 bases match TRBD1. CDR1 is DFQATT and CDR2 is SNEGSKA in the germline V gene (reference sequence). The trim removed 4 bases at V and 7 bases at J, leaving 9 bases unmatched. CDR3 length equals 13 residues.

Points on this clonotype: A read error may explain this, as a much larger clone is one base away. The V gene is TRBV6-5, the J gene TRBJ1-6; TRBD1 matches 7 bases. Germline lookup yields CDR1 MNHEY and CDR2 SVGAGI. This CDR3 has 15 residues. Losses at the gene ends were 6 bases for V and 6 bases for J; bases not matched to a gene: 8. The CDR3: CASSATGTVNSPLHF. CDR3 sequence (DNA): TGTGCCAGCAGCGCAACCGGGACAGTTAATTCACCCCTCCACTTT.

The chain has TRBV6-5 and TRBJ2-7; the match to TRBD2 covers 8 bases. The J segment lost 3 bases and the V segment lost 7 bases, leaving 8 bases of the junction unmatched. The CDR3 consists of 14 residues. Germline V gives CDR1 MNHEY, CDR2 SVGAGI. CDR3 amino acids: CASTRTSRFYEQYF. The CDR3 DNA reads TGTGCCAGCACCAGGACTAGCAGGTTCTACGAGCAGTACTTC.

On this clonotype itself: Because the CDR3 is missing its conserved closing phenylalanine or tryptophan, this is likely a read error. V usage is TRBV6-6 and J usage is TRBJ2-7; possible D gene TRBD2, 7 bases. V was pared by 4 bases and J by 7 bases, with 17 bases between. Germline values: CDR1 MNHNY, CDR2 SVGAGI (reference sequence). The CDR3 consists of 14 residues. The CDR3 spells CASSSRGAIDEQYL. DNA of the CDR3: TGTGCCAGCAGTTCTCGGGGGGCCATTGATGAGCAGTACTTA.

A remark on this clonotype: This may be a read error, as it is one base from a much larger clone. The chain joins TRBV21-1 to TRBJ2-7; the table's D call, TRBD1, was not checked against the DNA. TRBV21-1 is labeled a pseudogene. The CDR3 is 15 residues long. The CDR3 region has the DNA TGTGCCGGCAGCATACGACGGACAGGGATCGACGAGCAGTACTTC. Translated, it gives CAGSIRRTGIDEQYF.

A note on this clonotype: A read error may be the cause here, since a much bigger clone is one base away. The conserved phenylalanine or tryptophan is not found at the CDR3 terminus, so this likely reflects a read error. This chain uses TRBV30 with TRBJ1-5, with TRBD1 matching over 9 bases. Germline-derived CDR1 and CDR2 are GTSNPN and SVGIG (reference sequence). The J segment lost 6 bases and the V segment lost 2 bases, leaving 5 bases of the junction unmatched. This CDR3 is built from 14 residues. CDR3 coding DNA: TGTGCCTGGAGTACCGGGACAGGGATTCAGCCCCAGCATCTT. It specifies CAWSTGTGIQPQHL.

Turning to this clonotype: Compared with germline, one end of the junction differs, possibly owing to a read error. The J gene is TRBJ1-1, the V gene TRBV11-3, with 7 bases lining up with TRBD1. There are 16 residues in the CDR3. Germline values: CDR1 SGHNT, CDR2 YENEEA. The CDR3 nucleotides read TGTGCCAACAGCTTAGATGGGGACAGAGTGAACACTGAAGCTTTCTTT. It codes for CANSLDGDRVNTEAFF.

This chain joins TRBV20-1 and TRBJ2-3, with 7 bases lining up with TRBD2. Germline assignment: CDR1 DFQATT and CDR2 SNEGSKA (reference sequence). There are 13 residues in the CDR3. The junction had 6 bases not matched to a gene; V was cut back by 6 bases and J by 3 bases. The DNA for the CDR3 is TGCAGTGCCGGGACTACCGGGACAGATACGCAGTATTTT. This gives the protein CSAGTTGTDTQYF.

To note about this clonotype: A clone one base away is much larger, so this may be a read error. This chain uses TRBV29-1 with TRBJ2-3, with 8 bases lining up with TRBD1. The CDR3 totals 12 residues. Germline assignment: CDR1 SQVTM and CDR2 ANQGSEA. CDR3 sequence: CSVDRETDRQYF. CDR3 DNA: TGCAGCGTGGACAGGGAGACAGATAGGCAGTATTTT.

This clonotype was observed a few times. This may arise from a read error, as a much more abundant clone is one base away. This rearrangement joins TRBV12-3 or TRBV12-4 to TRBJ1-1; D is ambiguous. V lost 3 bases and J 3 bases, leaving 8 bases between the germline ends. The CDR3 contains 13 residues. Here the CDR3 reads CASSLTVDTEAFF. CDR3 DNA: TGTGCCAGCAGTTTGACGGTGGACACTGAAGCTTTCTTT.

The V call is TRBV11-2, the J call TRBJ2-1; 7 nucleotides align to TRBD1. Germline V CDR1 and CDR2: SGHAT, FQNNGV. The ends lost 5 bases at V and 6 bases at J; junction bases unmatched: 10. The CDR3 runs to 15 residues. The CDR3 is CASSTGQSSGNEQFF. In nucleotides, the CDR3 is TGTGCCAGCAGCACGGGACAGAGTTCCGGCAATGAGCAGTTCTTC.

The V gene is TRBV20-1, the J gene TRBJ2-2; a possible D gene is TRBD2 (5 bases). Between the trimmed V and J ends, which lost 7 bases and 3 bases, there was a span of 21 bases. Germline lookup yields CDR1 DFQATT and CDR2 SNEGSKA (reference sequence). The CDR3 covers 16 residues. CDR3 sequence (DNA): TGCAGTGATAGGGCGGGCGTTAGTTCGGACACCGGGGAGCTGTTTTTT. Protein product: CSDRAGVSSDTGELFF.